The sequence of this T cell receptor (beta chain) was determined in a study of blood T cell repertoires in COVID-19. As for the study in general: Acute and convalescent COVID-19 specimens originated in the United States, Italy and Spain. Nucleic acid was either cDNA or gDNA, and it came from T cells, B-cell-depleted T cells, or PBMCs.

Germline V gives CDR1 MNHNS, CDR2 SASEGT. V lost 3 bases and J 4 bases, leaving 10 bases between the germline ends. The CDR3 is made up of 14 amino acids. The method was immunoSEQ multiplex PCR; TCRdb's version includes in-frame clones alone and lacks a portion of them. The table includes approximately 190,000 clones, about 90% detected once. The sample was peripheral blood. This clonotype was obtained from a man aged 55 to 69 with active or convalescent COVID-19. The rearrangement links TRBV6-1 to TRBJ1-5, with D possibly TRBD1 on 6 matching bases. Here the CDR3 reads CASSDPQGNQPQHF. The CDR3 DNA follows: TGTGCCAGCAGTGATCCACAGGGAAATCAGCCCCAGCATTTT.